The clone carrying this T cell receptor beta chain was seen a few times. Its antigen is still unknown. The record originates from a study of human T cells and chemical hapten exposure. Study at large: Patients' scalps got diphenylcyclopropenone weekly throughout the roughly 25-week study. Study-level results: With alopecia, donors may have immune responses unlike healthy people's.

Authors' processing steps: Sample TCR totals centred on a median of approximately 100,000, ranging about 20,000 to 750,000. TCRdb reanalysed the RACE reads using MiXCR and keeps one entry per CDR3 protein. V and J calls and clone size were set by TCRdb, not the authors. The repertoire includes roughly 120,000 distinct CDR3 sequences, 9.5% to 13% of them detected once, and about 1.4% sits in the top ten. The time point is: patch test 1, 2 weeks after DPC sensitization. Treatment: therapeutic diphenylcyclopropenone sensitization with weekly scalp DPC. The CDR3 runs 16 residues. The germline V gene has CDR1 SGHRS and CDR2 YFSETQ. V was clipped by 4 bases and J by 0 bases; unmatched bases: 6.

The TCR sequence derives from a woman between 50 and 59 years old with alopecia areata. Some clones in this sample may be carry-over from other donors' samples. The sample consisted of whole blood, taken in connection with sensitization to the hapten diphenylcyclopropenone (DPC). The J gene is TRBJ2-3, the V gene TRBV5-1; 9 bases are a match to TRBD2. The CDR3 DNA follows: TGCGCCAGCAGCCGCTCGACTAGCGGCAGCACAGATACGCAGTATTTT. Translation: CASSRSTSGSTDTQYF.